This TCR beta chain is drawn from a study of response to subunit inactivated influenza vaccine. Via MiXCR, TCRdb re-called the RT-PCR reads, giving one row per CDR3 protein. Among approximately 520,000 distinct CDR3 sequences listed, roughly 25% were seen once. The source of this sequence is a man aged 45 to 65 who received an inactivated influenza vaccine. The source material was CD4+ T cells sorted from PBMCs, sampled around 5 days after vaccination.

CDR3 nucleotides: TGTGCCAGCAGCTTCACAGGGGGCGAAGAGACCCAGTACTTC. It codes for CASSFTGGEETQYF. The V gene is TRBV11-2, the J gene TRBJ2-5; 9 positions match TRBD1. J was trimmed by 3 bases and V by 3 bases; bases with no gene match: 2. The CDR3 loop spans 14 amino acids. CDR1 is SGHAT and CDR2 is FQNNGV in the germline V gene.